What follows describes a single T cell receptor beta chain. Trimming took 3 bases from V and 10 from J; bases not matched to a gene: 8. CDR1 is MDHEN, CDR2 SYDVKM, per germline. The CDR3 consists of 14 residues. Donors of Cohort 3 who recovered were those that had two negative PCRs, clearance, or symptom resolution. The sample originates from a study of blood T cell repertoires in COVID-19. Per the original methods: Researchers report that nucleated cell counts were estimated from reference gene primer amplification. Using immunoSEQ multiplex PCR, the repertoire was profiled, and TCRdb retains in-frame clones only, with some absent. V and J calls and clone size are those listed in that table; D and trimming were worked out from the DNA. The table lists approximately 180,000 clones, approximately 89% of them singletons.

The receptor was isolated from a man aged 35-49 years who had recovered from COVID-19. The sequencing input was PBMCs or T cells enriched from blood (not recorded which). The chain has TRBV28 and TRBJ2-3; TRBD2 matches at 9 bases. This CDR3 reads CASSFAGGASSQYF. The CDR3 region has the DNA TGTGCCAGCAGTTTCGCGGGAGGGGCTAGCTCGCAGTATTTT. Based on the CDR3 plus reference TRBV28 and TRBJ2-3, the full variable domain is DVKVTQSSRYLVKRTGEKVFLECVQDMDHENMFWYRQDPGLGLRLIYFSYDVKMKEKGDIPEGYSVSREKKERFSLILESASTNQTSMYLCASSFAGGASSQYFGPGTRLTVL.